Below are 6 T cell receptor beta chains sequenced from a single sample in a study of neoadjuvant anti-PD-1 for oral cavity cancer. Sample time point: after neoadjuvant nivolumab, at surgical resection. Sequencing was performed with immunoSEQ multiplex PCR; in TCRdb, only in-frame clones are kept and a portion is missing. The sample comprises about 7,800 clones, around 69% of which are singletons, and about 3% rests with the top ten. The sequencing used PBMCs, collected after nivolumab (anti-PD-1) treatment. Source of these receptors: a person aged 35-79 years with oral cavity squamous cell carcinoma.

The genes are TRBV7-2 and TRBJ2-7; D may correspond to TRBD1 or TRBD2 (5 bases each). Deletions cut 4 bases from V and 1 base from J, with 17 bases between. The length of the CDR3 is 16 residues. Germline V gives CDR1 SGHTA, CDR2 FQGNSA. Written as DNA, the CDR3 is TGTGCCAGCAGCTCTGGGACGGATACTCATTCCTACGAGCAGTACTTC. Encoded protein: CASSSGTDTHSYEQYF.

This chain connects TRBV7-9 to TRBJ2-7; 7 bases align to TRBD1. Germline trimming cut 4 bases from V and 3 bases from J; bases unmatched to any gene: 12. Germline V CDR1 and CDR2: SEHNR, FQNEAQ (reference sequence). The CDR3 extends over 16 amino acids. CDR3 sequence (DNA): TGTGCCAGCAGCTCGAGAAGGGGGCTCCAGTACTACGAGCAGTACTTC. Its translation: CASSSRRGLQYYEQYF.

The genes are TRBV19 and TRBJ1-5; tentatively, D is TRBD1 (6 bases). Trimming took off 7 bases at V and 3 bases at J, with 19 bases between the two ends. The CDR3 is 16 amino acids. Germline CDR1 LNHDA, CDR2 SQIVND (reference sequence). DNA for the CDR3: TGTGCCAGTACAAAGGGGGATACAGGTCACAATCAGCCCCAGCATTTT. Its translation is CASTKGDTGHNQPQHF.

This clone was counted between two and nine times. This chain connects TRBV21-1 to TRBJ1-5; TRBD1 is taken as the D call from the table, unchecked against the DNA. TRBV21-1 is shown as a pseudogene. This CDR3 has 17 residues. The CDR3 loop is CASSSPASRHSNQPQHF. The CDR3 DNA reads as TGTGCCAGCAGCTCACCCGCCAGCAGGCATAGCAATCAGCCCCAGCATTTT.

The chain has TRBV30 and TRBJ2-3; D remains unclear. This CDR3 is 14 amino acids long. The germline V gene has CDR1 GTSNPN and CDR2 SVGIG (reference sequence). V was cut by 2 bases and J by 1 base, with 10 bases left in between. CDR3 DNA sequence: TGTGCCTGGAGTTCATTACGGGGCACAGATACGCAGTATTTT. The encoded protein is CAWSSLRGTDTQYF.

The DNA of the CDR3 is TGTGCCAGCAGTTTGGGGTACCCCAATTCACCCCTCCACTTT. Its translation is CASSLGYPNSPLHF. The chain carries TRBV25-1 and TRBJ1-6; D not certain. The length of the CDR3 is 14 residues. V lost 5 bases and J lost 7, with 12 bases in between. Germline V gives CDR1 MGHDK, CDR2 SYGVNS.